The T cell receptor (beta chain) described here comes from a study of glioma-infiltrating T cells. Study-level findings and limits: CDR3 overlap between tissue and blood was very small.

A remark on this clonotype: Its antigen is unidentified.

The V segment lost 5 bases and the J segment 2 bases; nucleotides outside the gene matches: 5. Germline CDR1 reads MNHEY; CDR2 reads SMNVEV (reference sequence). This CDR3 is built from 16 residues. Using RNA template, CDR3s of TCR alpha and beta were amplified with iRepertoire arm-PCR. TCRdb reprocessed the multiplex PCR reads via MiXCR and lists one record per CDR3 protein. The data show approximately 110,000 distinct CDR3 sequences, about 25% seen once. The rearrangement uses TRBV27 and TRBJ1-5, with 11 bases matching TRBD1. The receptor comes from a human donor with low-grade glioma or glioblastoma, undergoing nonglioma brain surgery, or in good health (not recorded which). Sequenced: glioma tissue, nonneoplastic brain tissue, or PBMCs (not recorded which). The CDR3 region is CASSPWDRGGNQPQHF. DNA for the CDR3: TGTGCCAGCAGTCCCTGGGACAGGGGGGGCAATCAGCCCCAGCATTTT.